This T cell receptor (beta chain) stems from a study of identical twins. Study outcomes and limitations: Cord blood beta clonotypes present at high abundance carried fewer insertions; no such pattern appeared in memory repertoires.

TCRdb reanalysed the 5' RACE reads using MiXCR and keeps one entry per CDR3 protein. The sample has 300,000 to 400,000 distinct CDR3 sequences, 9% to 15% seen once; the top ten hold more than 6%. From germline, CDR1 is MNHEY and CDR2 SMNVEV (reference sequence). The CDR3 loop spans 15 amino acids. Between the trimmed V and J ends, which lost 0 bases and 2 bases, there was a span of 10 bases. This clonotype has a handful of counts. Its antigen is not known. These data were likewise used in another study, on yellow fever vaccine responses in identical twins.

This sequence joins TRBV27 and TRBJ1-1, with D perhaps matching TRBD1 (6 bases). The TCR sequence derives from a woman between 18 and 29 years old in good health. Material for sequencing was CD8+ T cells sorted from blood. Here the CDR3 reads CASSLSRDTNTEAFF. DNA for the CDR3: TGTGCCAGCAGTTTATCTCGGGACACAAACACTGAAGCTTTCTTT.